What follows are 9 T cell receptor beta chains derived from one specimen sequenced in a study of T cells in Graves' hyperthyroidism and ophthalmopathy. The investigators amplified TCR beta CDR3 regions from RNA transcripts. The primer set for the first-round RT-PCR of the TCR CDR3 was HTBI. TCRdb recomputed calls from the multiplex PCR reads with MiXCR, one row per CDR3 protein. This table has hundreds of thousands of distinct CDR3 sequences, 35% to 45% appearing once. Sample: blood. These receptor sequences come from a young man with Graves' hyperthyroidism.

This clonotype has just one count. The chain has TRBV19 and TRBJ2-2; D may correspond to TRBD1 or TRBD2 (5 bases each). The CDR3 consists of 18 residues. The V and J ends lost 1 base and 4 bases respectively, with 19 bases between them. Germline V gene data show CDR1 as LNHDA and CDR2 as SQIVND (reference sequence). CDR3 bases: TGTGCCAGTAGTATAGGGAGTAGCTACTGGGACGGCACCGGGGAGCTGTTTTTT. This codes for CASSIGSSYWDGTGELFF.

This chain joins TRBV25-1 and TRBJ1-2; D perhaps matches TRBD1 (6 bases). The V end lost 1 base, the J end lost 2 bases, and 8 bases lay between the germline ends. The CDR3 contains 14 residues. The germline V gene has CDR1 MGHDK and CDR2 SYGVNS. CDR3 protein: CASSESGQNYGYTF. In nucleotides, the CDR3 is TGTGCCAGCAGTGAATCTGGACAGAACTATGGCTACACCTTC.

A note on this clonotype: Relative to the germline gene, one junction end is altered; a read error may explain this. DNA for the CDR3: TGTGCCAGCAGTTACCCTGGACTCGGGCCCGGCTACACCTTC. Amino acid sequence: CASSYPGLGPGYTF. The chain couples TRBV10-3 to TRBJ1-2; D gene uncertain. This CDR3 has 14 residues. CDR1 is ENHRY and CDR2 is SYGVKD in the germline V gene.

The chain has TRBV6-5 and TRBJ2-2; TRBD1 matches 8 bases. Germline-derived CDR1 and CDR2 are MNHEY and SVGAGI. The CDR3 consists of 17 residues. V shed 5 bases and J 3 bases; nucleotides not matched to a gene: 11. The CDR3 nucleotides read TGTGCCAGCAGTAGCCAGGGGGCAGTGGGTTACACCGGGGAGCTGTTTTTT. Protein sequence: CASSSQGAVGYTGELFF.

This clonotype showed up many times. The chain joins TRBV15 to TRBJ1-5; TRBD1 matches 7 bases. V was pared by 3 bases and J by 2 bases, with 4 bases of the junction left unmatched. This CDR3 has 15 amino acids. Per germline, CDR1 LNHNV and CDR2 YYDKDF (reference sequence). CDR3 DNA: TGTGCCACCAGCAGCTACAGGGGTGGCAATCAGCCCCAGCATTTT. Translation gives CATSSYRGGNQPQHF.

V is TRBV4-1 and J is TRBJ1-5, with 8 bases fitting TRBD1. This CDR3 region has 17 residues. Germline trimming cut 1 base from V and 4 bases from J; bases unmatched to any gene: 9. Germline CDR1 reads MGHRA; CDR2 reads YSYEKL. The CDR3 DNA reads as TGCGCCAGCAGCCAAGTCTACAGGGGGGAAAGAAATCAGCCCCAGCATTTT. Its protein is CASSQVYRGERNQPQHF.

This chain connects TRBV11-2 to TRBJ2-7, with D maybe TRBD1 (6 bases). Germline V lookup: CDR1 SGHAT, CDR2 FQNNGV. This CDR3 is 15 amino acids long. V gave up 6 bases and J gave up 13 bases, with 28 bases separating them. As DNA, the CDR3 is TGTGCCAGCAGTAGCCCTACGGGACACCTCTACGGCGGATACTTC. Its protein product is CASSSPTGHLYGGYF.

This clonotype was observed many times. This chain connects TRBV7-2 to TRBJ2-6; D uncertain. The CDR3 consists of 14 residues. Germline CDR1 and CDR2: SGHTA and FQGNSA. V gave up 5 bases and J gave up 4 bases, with 9 bases separating them. The CDR3: CASSPRAGANVLTF. The CDR3, as DNA: TGTGCCAGCAGCCCCCGGGCCGGGGCCAACGTCCTGACTTTC. Looking up the rest from reference TRBV7-2 and TRBJ2-6 gives the full variable domain: GAGVSQSPSNKVTEKGKDVELRCDPISGHTALYWYRQSLGQGLEFLIYFQGNSAPDKSGLPSDRFSAERTGGSVSTLTIQRTQQEDSAVYLCASSPRAGANVLTFGAGSRLTVL.

The table lists this clonotype with a few counts. The rearrangement links TRBV7-3 to TRBJ1-1; 9 bases align to TRBD1. V was pared by 11 bases and J by 6 bases, with 10 bases of the junction left unmatched. The germline gives CDR1 SGHTA, CDR2 FQGTGA. The CDR3 extends over 13 amino acids. The CDR3 reads CACSQGAQAEAFF. The CDR3 nucleotides are TGTGCCTGTTCACAGGGGGCGCAGGCTGAAGCTTTCTTT.